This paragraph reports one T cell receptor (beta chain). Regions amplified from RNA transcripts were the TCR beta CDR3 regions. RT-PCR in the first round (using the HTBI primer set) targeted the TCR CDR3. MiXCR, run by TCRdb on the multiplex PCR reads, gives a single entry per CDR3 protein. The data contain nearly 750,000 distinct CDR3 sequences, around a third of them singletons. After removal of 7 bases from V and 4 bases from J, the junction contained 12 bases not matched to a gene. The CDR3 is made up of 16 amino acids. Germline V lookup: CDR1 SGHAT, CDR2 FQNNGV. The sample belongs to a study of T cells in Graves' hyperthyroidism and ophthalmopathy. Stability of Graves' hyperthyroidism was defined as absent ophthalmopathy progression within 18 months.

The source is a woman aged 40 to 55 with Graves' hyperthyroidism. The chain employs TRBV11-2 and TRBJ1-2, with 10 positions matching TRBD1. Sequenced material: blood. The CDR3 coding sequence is TGTGCCAGCATCCCACCGGGGGGACAGGGGTTCTATGGCTACACCTTC. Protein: CASIPPGGQGFYGYTF.